Listed here is a single T cell receptor (beta chain). Its antigen is not identified. This specimen belongs to a study of cytomegalovirus exposure and HLA in healthy donors. Study-wide background: Of all 400 or so donors who were genotyped, 75% to 85% belonged to the Caucasian-associated ancestry cluster. Findings and limits, study-wide: Many donors carried some public TCRs, although rarity characterized most TCR sequences. Association of 17,000 or so TCR beta sequences with HLA alleles was found at 0.05 false discovery rate in a later analysis.

The PCR was carried out with 60 Vbeta primers and 13 Jbeta primers. The method was immunoSEQ multiplex PCR; TCRdb's version includes in-frame clones alone and lacks a portion of them. The sample carries around 140,000 clones, about 76% recorded once. CDR3 length: 15 amino acids. Germline assignment: CDR1 WNHNN and CDR2 SYGVQD (reference sequence). After removal of 3 bases from V and 4 bases from J, the junction contained 6 bases not matched to a gene. The sequence was obtained from a male donor in good health and CMV-seronegative. The V and J genes are TRBV10-1 and TRBJ2-7; TRBD1 matches at 10 bases. Specimen: PBMCs. The CDR3 here is CASSEGGTGEYEQYF. In nucleotides, the CDR3 is TGCGCCAGCAGTGAAGGCGGGACAGGGGAGTACGAGCAGTACTTC.